These 4 T cell receptor beta chains were all obtained from the same sample, sequenced in a study of blood T cell repertoires in COVID-19. Assay used: immunoSEQ multiplex PCR; TCRdb lists only in-frame clones, some missing. Among about 280,000 clones listed, around 90% were seen once. Material for sequencing was peripheral blood. Receptor source: a woman aged 50 to 60 who had recovered from COVID-19.

This chain joins TRBV5-1 and TRBJ2-7; 13 bases are a match to TRBD2. Looked up from germline, CDR1 is SGHRS and CDR2 is YFSETQ. J lost 7 bases, V lost 4 bases, and 11 bases had no gene match. The CDR3 loop spans 16 amino acids. CDR3 DNA: TGCGCCAGCAGCACGGGACTAGCGGGGCTCTCGAGTGAGCAGTACTTC. Protein product: CASSTGLAGLSSEQYF.

The chain carries TRBV7-8 and TRBJ2-3; TRBD2 agrees at 13 bases. The CDR3 has 17 amino acids. Germline V gene sequence: CDR1 SGHVS, CDR2 FQNEAQ. V lost 5 bases and J lost 2; bases outside the gene matches: 7. CDR3 DNA: TGTGCCAGCAGCCCAAGACTAGCGGGGGGACTCACAGATACGCAGTATTTT. Translating gives CASSPRLAGGLTDTQYF.

The chain carries TRBV11-2 and TRBJ1-2, with TRBD1 identical over 9 bases. Germline CDR1 SGHAT, CDR2 FQNNGV. With 5 bases clipped from V and 7 bases from J, the junction kept 11 bases outside the gene matches. The CDR3 spans 15 residues. In DNA, the CDR3 is TGTGCCAGCAGCGGCCTGTGGGGACAGGGTGGTGGCTACACCTTC. Residues: CASSGLWGQGGGYTF. Full variable domain (remainder filled in from reference TRBV11-2 and TRBJ1-2): EAGVAQSPRYKIIEKRQSVAFWCNPISGHATLYWYQQILGQGPKLLIQFQNNGVVDDSQLPKDRFSAERLKGVDSTLKIQPAKLEDSAVYLCASSGLWGQGGGYTFGSGTRLTVV.

The rearrangement uses TRBV9 and TRBJ2-2; D uncertain. CDR3 length equals 14 residues. V was cut by 3 bases and J by 1 base, with 7 bases left in between. Germline CDR1 and CDR2: SGDLS and YYNGEE. The chain's CDR3 is CASSDSLNTGELFF. The CDR3 DNA reads TGTGCCAGCAGCGACTCCCTGAACACCGGGGAGCTGTTTTTT. The full variable domain, in which reference TRBV9 and TRBJ2-2 provide the parts outside the CDR3, is DSGVTQTPKHLITATGQRVTLRCSPRSGDLSVYWYQQSLDQGLQFLIQYYNGEERAKGNILERFSAQQFPDLHSELNLSSLELGDSALYFCASSDSLNTGELFFGEGSRLTVL.